The 5 T cell receptor beta chains in this list originate from one sample, sequenced in a study of molecular identifiers for immune sequencing clone quantification. In TCRdb, the PCR reads were re-called with MiXCR into one record per CDR3 protein. The sample has under 650,000 distinct CDR3 sequences; nearly 20% are singletons. Source material: naive CD8+ T cells from blood, with Jurkat cell RNA spiked in. Indicated subset: FACS-sorted CD8+CD4-CCR7+CD45RA+ naive T cells. Receptors were obtained from a human donor in good health. Some libraries in this study had Jurkat cell RNA spiked in.

A note on this clonotype: Being one base from a much bigger clone, this may be a read error. J is TRBJ2-1 and V is TRBV4-3; D is perhaps TRBD1 (6 bases). The germline V gene has CDR1 LGHNA and CDR2 YSLEER. The V end was cut by 0 bases, the J end by 6 bases, with 15 bases between. This CDR3 comprises 16 residues. DNA of the CDR3: TGCGCCAGCAGCCAAGATCCAACAGGGCCCTGCAATGAGCAGTTCTTC. Translated: CASSQDPTGPCNEQFF.

Comments on this clonotype: A much larger clone sits a single nucleotide away, making a read error possible. The chain couples TRBV9 to TRBJ1-2, with D unresolved. The CDR3 is made up of 17 amino acids. Germline V gene lookup returns CDR1 SGDLS and CDR2 YYNGEE. CDR3 amino acids: CASSIPRDRGADYDYTF. CDR3 nucleotide sequence: TGTGCCAGCAGCATTCCCCGAGATAGAGGAGCTGACTATGACTACACCTTC.

On this clonotype: A far larger clone is just one base off, so this is likely a read error. This rearrangement joins TRBV25-1 to TRBJ1-1, with TRBD1 as a possible D gene (5 bases). The CDR3 sequence is 14 residues long. CDR1 is MGHDK and CDR2 is SYGVNS in the germline V gene. CDR3 sequence: CASSVGGANTETFF. The CDR3 DNA sequence: TGTGCCAGCAGTGTTGGAGGGGCGAACACTGAAACTTTCTTT.

The rearrangement joins TRBV19 to TRBJ2-7; tentative D call: TRBD1 (6 bases). Germline V CDR1 and CDR2: LNHDA, SQIVND (reference sequence). The ends were cut back, 1 base at V and 3 bases at J, with 13 bases in the middle. The CDR3 extends over 15 amino acids. The CDR3 protein is CASSIAGQTVYEQYF. The CDR3 nucleotides are TGTGCCAGTAGTATAGCAGGACAGACCGTCTACGAGCAGTACTTC.

On this clonotype: This CDR3 fails to terminate in the conserved phenylalanine or tryptophan, so it likely reflects a read error. The chain uses TRBV25-1 and TRBJ2-3; the D is unclear. Germline assignment: CDR1 MGHDK and CDR2 SYGVNS. Trimming cost V 6 bases and J 4 bases, with 5 bases left between them. The CDR3 has 11 amino acids. In nucleotides, the CDR3 is TGTGCCAGCAGAGGGCCAGATACGCAGTATCTT. Translating it yields CASRGPDTQYL.